The present T cell receptor (beta chain) was sequenced within a study of identifying expanded T cells in peripheral blood. The repertoire was sequenced with immunoSEQ multiplex PCR; TCRdb's copy has only in-frame clones and lacks some. The sample records approximately 100,000 clones, about 89% being singletons. This CDR3 region has 13 residues. V lost 4 bases, J lost 7 bases, and 14 bases lay in between. Germline CDR1 reads LNHDA; CDR2 reads SQIVND (reference sequence). Points from the study as a whole: Clone count variance between roughly 2-week samples rose with total template count.

A remark on this clone: Its antigen is unidentified.

Sequencing used blood. The chain uses TRBV19 and TRBJ2-7, with no clear D. The source is a person aged 18-70 years in good health. CDR3 sequence: CASSTSWLWEQYF. The CDR3 DNA reads TGTGCCAGTAGTACATCCTGGCTATGGGAGCAGTACTTC.